This T cell receptor (beta chain) was obtained from a study of T cell changes during pregnancy in multiple sclerosis. Germline lookup yields CDR1 LNHDA and CDR2 SQIVND (reference sequence). This CDR3 is 16 amino acids long. Trimming stripped 4 bases from V and 5 bases from J, with 20 bases between. Sequenced by immunoSEQ multiplex PCR; TCRdb stores in-frame clones only, minus some. This sample yields about 40,000 clones, of which over 80% are seen a single time; 0.7% to 0.95% belongs to the top ten. This clone came up a few times. The sequencing here drew on CD4+ T cells from peripheral blood mononuclear cells, taken before pregnancy. The chain joins TRBV19 to TRBJ1-2; no firm D call. This clonotype was sampled from a female donor with multiple sclerosis, enrolled in a pregnancy study. The CDR3 spells CASSTRVFRRGYGYTF. CDR3 sequence (DNA): TGTGCCAGTAGTACCCGGGTTTTCCGCCGCGGGTATGGCTACACCTTC.